Described below is a single T cell receptor (beta chain) sequence and its context. Its antigen is unidentified. The data are from a study of PD-1 blockade in mismatch repair-deficient tumors. Study summary: Patients had over ten mismatch repair-deficient cancer types and were previously treated and progressing. Study-wide points: Rapid post-treatment expansion, then contraction, generally preceding radiologic response, marked tumor-resident clones.

Profiled with immunoSEQ multiplex PCR; TCRdb holds only in-frame clones, not every one. In the table there are around 18,000 clones, around 82% of which are singletons. This specimen consisted of PBMCs, obtained less than 25 weeks after starting pembrolizumab. The sequence was obtained from an adult with mismatch repair-deficient cancer.

The CDR3 sequence: CASSAGTFEQFF. Here the CDR3 DNA reads TGTGCCAGCAGCGCAGGGACATTTGAGCAGTTCTTC. The genes are TRBV11-1 and TRBJ2-1, with D maybe TRBD1 (6 bases). This CDR3 comprises 12 residues. CDR1 is SGHAT, CDR2 FQDESV, per germline (reference sequence). Trimming cost V 5 bases and J 9 bases, with 11 bases left between them. The full variable domain, with the rest looked up from reference TRBV11-1 and TRBJ2-1, is EAEVAQSPRYKITEKSQAVAFWCDPISGHATLYWYRQILGQGPELLVQFQDESVVDDSQLPKDRFSAERLKGVDSTLKIQPAELGDSAMYLCASSAGTFEQFFGPGTRLTVL.